This T cell receptor (beta chain) was found in a study of blood T cell repertoires in COVID-19. Background on the study: Some COVID-19 samples were acute and others convalescent; all came from the United States, Italy and Spain. Sample material is recorded as cDNA or gDNA derived from T cells, B-cell-depleted T cells, or PBMCs.

Per the study methods: Amplification of reference gene primers provided the estimated nucleated cell counts. Profiling relied on immunoSEQ multiplex PCR, and the TCRdb table lists in-frame clones only, not all of them. V and J calls plus clone size are reproduced from that table; the DNA served to infer D and trimming. This table has approximately 300,000 clones, about 89% appearing once. Germline V gives CDR1 SNHLY, CDR2 FYNNEI. V was pared by 5 bases and J by 3 bases, with 10 bases between. The CDR3 covers 14 residues. The rearrangement joins TRBV2 to TRBJ1-4; no firm D call. The sample consisted of peripheral blood. This clonotype was obtained from a man between 40 and 49 years old with acute or convalescent COVID-19. DNA of the CDR3: TGTGCCAGCAGTCCCCGGGTGGCTAATGAAAAACTGTTTTTT. It translates to CASSPRVANEKLFF.